Listed here are 23 T cell receptor beta chains from one sample, sequenced in a study of blood T cells in healthy people across ages. Next came a second PCR, run for about 7 to 12 cycles, which used a sample-barcoded 5' primer along with a J-beta primer mix. TCRdb ran MiXCR on the 5' RACE reads and lists one entry per CDR3 protein. The sample includes 760,000 or so distinct CDR3 sequences, 25% seen only once; the top ten take 9% to 9.5%. In addition, the sample was reused for a study of T cells of mothers and their children.

Specimen: blood. The receptor source for this set is a boy younger than 18 in good health.

A remark on this clonotype: One end of the junction is discordant with germline, which a read error may explain. V and J are TRBV28 and TRBJ2-7; D may be TRBD1 (8 bases). Germline-derived CDR1 and CDR2 are MDHEN and SYDVKM. The CDR3 has 15 residues. CDR3 sequence: CASSLISDRDYEQYF. The CDR3 coding sequence is TGTGCCAGCAGTTTGATTTCGGACAGGGACTACGAGCAATACTTC.

This clonotype turned up a few times. The genes are TRBV28 and TRBJ1-4; D is unclear. Germline V gene lookup returns CDR1 MDHEN and CDR2 SYDVKM. The CDR3 has 14 amino acids. Trimming shortened V by 5 bases and J by 5 bases, and 12 bases separated the two germline ends. CDR3: CASSLSRKNEKLFF. The DNA of the CDR3 is TGTGCCAGCAGTCTGAGTCGGAAAAATGAAAAACTGTTTTTT. Full variable domain (outside the CDR3, taken from reference TRBV28 and TRBJ1-4): DVKVTQSSRYLVKRTGEKVFLECVQDMDHENMFWYRQDPGLGLRLIYFSYDVKMKEKGDIPEGYSVSREKKERFSLILESASTNQTSMYLCASSLSRKNEKLFFGSGTQLSVL.

This clonotype was seen many times. This chain uses TRBV29-1 with TRBJ1-1; D may be TRBD1 (6 bases). This CDR3 spans 10 amino acids. Germline V CDR1 and CDR2: SQVTM, ANQGSEA. Trimming took 6 bases from V and 7 from J, leaving 9 bases between them. CDR3 loop: CSVGQIEAFF. CDR3 coding DNA: TGCAGCGTCGGACAGATTGAAGCTTTCTTT.

This clonotype was observed a handful of times. The J gene is TRBJ2-7, the V gene TRBV27; 8 nucleotides align to TRBD2. V dropped 0 bases and J dropped 2; count of bases not matched to a gene: 6. The CDR3 is made up of 16 amino acids. CDR1 is MNHEY, CDR2 SMNVEV, per germline (reference sequence). CDR3 region: CASSLSVAGGTYEQYF. The DNA for the CDR3 is TGTGCCAGCAGTTTATCGGTGGCGGGGGGTACCTACGAGCAGTACTTC.

The gene calls are TRBV20-1 and TRBJ2-6, with D uncertain. The CDR3 is made up of 14 amino acids. V lost 3 bases and J lost 4, with 10 bases in between. Germline V lookup: CDR1 DFQATT, CDR2 SNEGSKA (reference sequence). The CDR3 DNA reads as TGCAGTGCTAGGGCTCCCACCGGGGCCAACGTCCTGACTTTC. This sequence encodes CSARAPTGANVLTF.

This clonotype has more than one count but fewer than ten. V usage is TRBV29-1 and J usage is TRBJ1-1; D unresolved. The germline V gene has CDR1 SQVTM and CDR2 ANQGSEA. The CDR3 totals 13 residues. V lost 4 bases and J lost 4, with 13 bases in between. Here the CDR3 DNA reads TGCAGCGTTGGAGGCTTGATGGGCACTGAAGCTTTCTTT. Its protein is CSVGGLMGTEAFF.

The chain has TRBV4-2 and TRBJ2-7; tentatively, D is TRBD1 (6 bases). Germline-derived CDR1 and CDR2 are LGHNA and YNFKEQ. V was pared by 3 bases and J by 2 bases, with 11 bases between. The CDR3 contains 14 residues. The CDR3: CASSQQDSPYEQYF. In nucleotides, the CDR3 is TGTGCCAGCAGCCAGCAGGACAGCCCCTACGAGCAGTACTTC.

This clonotype was seen more than once but under ten times. The chain is built from TRBV29-1 and TRBJ2-5; D is perhaps TRBD2 (5 bases). The J call may be faulty, since TRBJ2-7 better matches the DNA end. The CDR3 sequence is 11 residues long. Per the germline V gene, CDR1 is SQVTM and CDR2 is ANQGSEA. DNA for the CDR3: TGCAGCGTTGATAGCGACTACGAGCAGTACTTC. This sequence encodes CSVDSDYEQYF.

The chain carries TRBV9 and TRBJ2-3, with 8 bases identical to TRBD2. The CDR3 extends over 15 amino acids. The germline CDR1 and CDR2 sequences are SGDLS and YYNGEE. V gave up 0 bases and J gave up 5 bases; unmatched junction bases: 5. Here the CDR3 DNA reads TGTGCCAGCAGCGTAGCGGGGGGGCGGGGAGATACGCAGTATTTT. This translates into CASSVAGGRGDTQYF.

Comments on this clonotype: The junction and the germline gene differ at one end; a read error may be behind it. This CDR3 reads CTSSLGQAYEQYF. DNA for the CDR3: TGCACCAGCAGCCTTGGACAGGCCTACGAGCAGTACTTC. V gene TRBV4-1 combines with J gene TRBJ2-7, with TRBD1 matching over 7 bases. This CDR3 is 13 amino acids long. Germline CDR1 is MGHRA and CDR2 is YSYEKL.

Remarks on this clonotype: Germline and junction disagree at one end, which may indicate a read error. This chain uses TRBV28 with TRBJ2-7, with TRBD1 matching 8 bases. The CDR3 runs 11 residues. Germline CDR1 MDHEN, CDR2 SYDVKM. The CDR3 sequence is CASSLWGDRSF. The CDR3 coding sequence is TGTGCCAGCAGTTTATGGGGGGACAGGAGCTTC.

The chain joins TRBV27 to TRBJ2-5; the D gene could be TRBD1 or TRBD2 (6 bases each). The CDR3 covers 14 residues. Trimming removed 8 bases from V and 4 bases from J, with 17 bases in between. The germline CDR1 and CDR2 sequences are MNHEY and SMNVEV (reference sequence). CDR3 region: CASSPNGGGETQYF. DNA for the CDR3: TGTGCCAGCTCTCCCAATGGAGGGGGAGAGACCCAGTACTTC.

This clonotype was recorded once. V usage is TRBV5-1 and J usage is TRBJ2-4; D is possibly TRBD1 (5 bases). The germline V gene has CDR1 SGHRS and CDR2 YFSETQ. This CDR3 spans 14 amino acids. Trimming stripped 2 bases from V and 8 bases from J, with 14 bases between. CDR3 sequence: CASSLVDGAYIQYF. CDR3 sequence (DNA): TGCGCCAGCAGCTTAGTAGATGGGGCGTACATTCAGTACTTC.

This clonotype showed up just once. The chain is built from TRBV27 and TRBJ2-7; 12 bases align to TRBD1. The germline V gene has CDR1 MNHEY and CDR2 SMNVEV (reference sequence). Trimming removed 6 bases from V and 4 bases from J; junction bases left unmatched: 7. The CDR3 runs to 15 residues. This CDR3 is CASRDGGQGAYEQYF. The DNA of the CDR3 is TGTGCCAGCAGGGATGGGGGACAGGGGGCTTACGAGCAGTACTTC.

The rearrangement uses TRBV29-1 and TRBJ2-5; the match to TRBD2 covers 9 bases. Near its end, the DNA agrees better with TRBJ2-7, so the J call may be wrong. This CDR3 has 13 amino acids. In germline, CDR1 is SQVTM, CDR2 ANQGSEA. The CDR3 protein is CSVVASGTYEQYF. For the CDR3, the DNA is TGCAGCGTTGTGGCTAGCGGGACCTACGAGCAGTACTTC.

The chain carries TRBV7-2 and TRBJ2-4; 8 bases agree with TRBD2. CDR3 length equals 16 residues. With 1 base clipped from V and 9 bases from J, the junction kept 11 bases outside the gene matches. Germline-derived CDR1 and CDR2 are SGHTA and FQGNSA. CDR3 DNA sequence: TGTGCCAGCAGCTTAGACGCGGGAGGCCCGTGGGGCATTCAGTACTTC. Its protein is CASSLDAGGPWGIQYF.

This clonotype has a handful of counts. The chain employs TRBV7-3 and TRBJ1-2; D ambiguous. Germline assignment: CDR1 SGHTA and CDR2 FQGTGA. V shed 2 bases and J shed 0 bases, with 10 bases lying between them. This CDR3 is 15 amino acids long. CDR3 amino acids: CASSLSGNTNYGYTF. In DNA form, the CDR3 reads TGTGCCAGCAGCTTATCCGGCAATACTAACTATGGCTACACCTTC.

The chain uses TRBV28 and TRBJ2-7; D is unresolved. The CDR3 spans 12 residues. Looked up from germline, CDR1 is MDHEN and CDR2 is SYDVKM. Trimming removed 5 bases at V and 10 bases at J, with 15 bases between. The chain's CDR3 is CASSPQSTSQYF. The DNA of the CDR3 is TGTGCCAGCAGTCCCCAGTCTACTTCCCAGTACTTC. The full variable domain, in which reference TRBV28 and TRBJ2-7 provide the parts outside the CDR3, is DVKVTQSSRYLVKRTGEKVFLECVQDMDHENMFWYRQDPGLGLRLIYFSYDVKMKEKGDIPEGYSVSREKKERFSLILESASTNQTSMYLCASSPQSTSQYFGPGTRLTVT.

This clonotype turned up a few times. The chain's CDR3 is CASSLEWGSTDTQYF. The CDR3 DNA reads TGCGCCAGCAGCTTGGAGTGGGGGAGCACAGATACGCAGTATTTT. This chain connects TRBV5-1 to TRBJ2-3, with D tentatively TRBD1 or TRBD2 (5 bases each). The germline V gene has CDR1 SGHRS and CDR2 YFSETQ. V was clipped by 0 bases and J by 0 bases, with 8 bases between them. The CDR3 sequence is 15 residues long.

With respect to this clonotype: A junction end diverges from the germline sequence, so it may reflect a read error. V gene TRBV20-1 combines with J gene TRBJ2-5; D tentatively reads TRBD1 or TRBD2 (6 bases each). From germline, CDR1 is DFQATT and CDR2 SNEGSKA (reference sequence). This CDR3 is 15 amino acids long. The CDR3 loop reads CSARENRDFQETQYF. CDR3 DNA: TGCAGTGCTCGAGAAAACAGGGACTTCCAAGAGACCCAGTACTTC.

This clonotype turned up a few times. The gene calls are TRBV5-1 and TRBJ2-1; D may be TRBD1 (5 bases). CDR3 size: 12 residues. Trimming cost V 2 bases and J 8 bases, with 8 bases left between them. Germline values: CDR1 SGHRS, CDR2 YFSETQ. The DNA of the CDR3 is TGCGCCAGCAGCTTTGGGGCCCATGAGCAGTTCTTC. It specifies CASSFGAHEQFF.

The chain combines TRBV7-9 with TRBJ2-7; D assignment may be TRBD1 or TRBD2 (6 bases each). This CDR3 spans 14 amino acids. Between the trimmed V and J ends, which lost 5 bases and 6 bases, there was a span of 17 bases. Germline lookup yields CDR1 SEHNR and CDR2 FQNEAQ (reference sequence). CDR3 nucleotides: TGTGCCAGCAGCCCAACGGGGGCGGATCGCGAGCAGTACTTC. As protein: CASSPTGADREQYF.

The chain combines TRBV15 with TRBJ2-4, with TRBD2 identical over 7 bases. The CDR3 covers 19 residues. Trimming at V came to 4 bases and at J to 0 bases, leaving 15 bases not matched to a gene. CDR1 LNHNV and CDR2 YYDKDF come from the germline V gene (reference sequence). The DNA for the CDR3 is TGTGCCACCAGCAAAGCGGGATTAGCGGGCCTTCTAGCCAAAAACATTCAGTACTTC. Protein: CATSKAGLAGLLAKNIQYF.